The present T cell receptor beta chain was sequenced within a study of shared clonotypes between healthy human individuals. The repertoire was sequenced with immunoSEQ multiplex PCR; TCRdb's copy has only in-frame clones and lacks some. This table has around 750,000 clones, around 67% appearing once. The CDR3 runs to 13 residues. Germline assignment: CDR1 LNHDA and CDR2 SQIVND (reference sequence). Trimming removed 5 bases from V and 7 bases from J, with 12 bases in between. The sequencing input was memory CD4+ T cells sorted from blood. Subset defined: CD45RA-negative fraction. This receptor was identified in a woman between 25 and 40 years old in good health. This chain links TRBV19 with TRBJ1-5; D possibly corresponds to TRBD1 (6 bases). CDR3 bases: TGTGCCAGTAGTTCACAGGGACCCCAGCCCCAGCATTTT. It specifies CASSSQGPQPQHF.